The 25 T cell receptor beta chains below were found in one sample sequenced in a study of T-cell memory formation after mild COVID-19. TCRdb re-derived calls from the 5' RACE reads in MiXCR, one entry per CDR3 protein. Of hundreds of thousands of distinct CDR3 sequences detected, 15% to 20% appear once; the ten largest clones hold approximately 12%. The sample comprised PBMCs or a T cell subset sorted from them (not recorded which). These receptors all stem from an adult woman who had mild COVID-19 (a few samples of this study predate the infection). Cell type and time point are not known.

In its sample, this clonotype was seen a few times. The chain couples TRBV21-1 to TRBJ1-3; the table's D call, TRBD1, has no DNA check behind it. TRBV21-1 is classified as a pseudogene. The CDR3 runs to 19 residues. The CDR3 loop reads CASSSRDFFPLSSGNTIYF. The CDR3 region has the DNA TGTGCCAGCAGCAGCCGGGATTTTTTTCCCCTCAGCTCTGGAAACACCATATATTTT.

This clonotype was detected a few times. One junction end does not reproduce the germline sequence, and a read error may be involved. The V call is TRBV5-1, the J call TRBJ2-5; D possibly corresponds to TRBD1 (6 bases). This CDR3 contains 15 residues. Germline-derived CDR1 and CDR2 are SGHRS and YFSETQ. The CDR3 DNA follows: TGCGCCAGCGGCTTTTCAGGGGTGCCTCAAGAGACCCAGTACTTC. Protein sequence: CASGFSGVPQETQYF.

This clonotype turned up a few times. CDR3 sequence reads: CASSQDPYRGGYEQYF. CDR3 nucleotides: TGCGCCAGCAGCCAAGATCCCTACAGAGGGGGCTACGAGCAGTACTTC. V is TRBV4-1 and J is TRBJ2-7; a weak D match, TRBD1 (6 bases). Trimming removed 0 bases at V and 3 bases at J, with 15 bases between. This CDR3 is 16 amino acids long. Looked up from germline, CDR1 is MGHRA and CDR2 is YSYEKL.

The sample holds a few counts of this clonotype. The gene calls are TRBV20-1 and TRBJ1-3, with D unresolved. CDR3 length: 14 residues. Trimming left V 3 bases short and J 7 bases short, with 16 bases between. Germline CDR1 DFQATT, CDR2 SNEGSKA (reference sequence). This chain's CDR3 is CSASHPDVLNTIYF. CDR3 DNA: TGCAGTGCTAGCCACCCCGATGTATTGAACACCATATATTTT.

The chain employs TRBV9 and TRBJ2-3; TRBD2 is a possible D gene (5 bases). Germline assignment: CDR1 SGDLS and CDR2 YYNGEE. CDR3 length: 15 amino acids. V dropped 0 bases and J dropped 0 bases, with 8 bases sitting between them. CDR3 loop: CASSVGGPSTDTQYF. CDR3 in DNA: TGTGCCAGCAGCGTAGGAGGGCCCAGCACAGATACGCAGTATTTT.

CDR3 coding DNA: TGTGCCAGCAGTGGAACAGGGGGCCTGAGTACTGAAGCTTTCTTT. Translating it yields CASSGTGGLSTEAFF. This rearrangement joins TRBV2 to TRBJ1-1; 9 bases match TRBD1. The CDR3 totals 15 residues. CDR1 is SNHLY, CDR2 FYNNEI, per germline. Trimming cost V 4 bases and J 5 bases; bases outside gene matches: 8.

This clonotype was counted only a few times. The J gene is TRBJ2-7, the V gene TRBV12-3 or TRBV12-4, with 8 nucleotides matching TRBD1. With V trimmed by 3 bases and J by 0 bases, 4 bases remained unmatched. The CDR3 is made up of 15 amino acids. CDR3 coding DNA: TGTGCCAGCAGTTTTCAAACAGGGGGCTCCTACGAGCAGTACTTC. Amino acids: CASSFQTGGSYEQYF.

The CDR3 here is CASSQDPGGPGNTIYF. The CDR3 coding sequence is TGCGCCAGCAGCCAAGATCCAGGTGGTCCCGGAAACACCATATATTTT. The V call is TRBV4-1, the J call TRBJ1-3; D unclear. The CDR3 is made up of 16 amino acids. V lost 0 bases to trimming and J lost 4 bases, with 13 bases between them. The germline CDR1 and CDR2 sequences are MGHRA and YSYEKL.

This rearrangement joins TRBV9 to TRBJ1-1; D unclear. The germline gives CDR1 SGDLS, CDR2 YYNGEE. V was clipped by 0 bases and J by 3 bases, with 24 bases between them. There are 19 residues in the CDR3. The CDR3, as DNA: TGTGCCAGCAGCGTAGGATTTTCTGGCGGACTCCATTTACACACTGAAGCTTTCTTT. It specifies CASSVGFSGGLHLHTEAFF.

This clonotype was observed a few times. The chain links TRBV12-3 or TRBV12-4 to TRBJ2-5, with D tentatively TRBD2 (5 bases). The CDR3 has 14 amino acids. Trimming shortened V by 8 bases and J by 4 bases, and 17 bases separated the two germline ends. Here the CDR3 reads CASGRDGGGETQYF. CDR3 coding DNA: TGTGCCAGCGGTCGGGATGGTGGTGGAGAGACCCAGTACTTC.

The chain joins TRBV6-5 to TRBJ2-7; D gene ambiguous. Germline-derived CDR1 and CDR2 are MNHEY and SVGAGI. The CDR3 runs to 16 residues. Trimming stripped 5 bases from V and 4 bases from J, with 21 bases between. CDR3 nucleotides: TGTGCCAGCAGTCACGGCGTGGGGTCGACTTCTTACGAGCAGTACTTC. It yields the protein CASSHGVGSTSYEQYF.

V usage is TRBV9 and J usage is TRBJ1-3, with D unresolved. Germline assignment: CDR1 SGDLS and CDR2 YYNGEE. CDR3 length: 12 amino acids. Trimming cost V 3 bases and J 8 bases, with 9 bases left between them. CDR3 residues: CASSALGDTIYF. CDR3 nucleotides: TGTGCCAGCAGCGCCTTAGGAGACACCATATATTTT.

The chain recombines TRBV29-1 with TRBJ1-1; D not resolved. The germline V and J ends were trimmed by 2 bases and 2 bases, with 9 bases remaining between them. In germline, CDR1 is SQVTM, CDR2 ANQGSEA. The CDR3 covers 13 residues. DNA for the CDR3: TGCAGCGTTGAAATTAGACCTAACACTGAAGCTTTCTTT. Amino acid sequence: CSVEIRPNTEAFF.

The V call is TRBV5-1, the J call TRBJ1-4, with a tentative D call TRBD1 (5 bases). Trimming shortened V by 4 bases and J by 5 bases, and 12 bases separated the two germline ends. Germline assignment: CDR1 SGHRS and CDR2 YFSETQ. The CDR3 loop spans 14 amino acids. The CDR3 DNA sequence: TGCGCCAGCAGCCGTGGGGACGGCAATGAAAAACTGTTTTTT. It encodes CASSRGDGNEKLFF.

The CDR3 nucleotides read TGTGCCACCAGTGATCACCTCCGGTTCCCCTACAAGCAGTTCTTC. It translates to CATSDHLRFPYKQFF. V gene TRBV24-1 combines with J gene TRBJ2-1; D remains unclear. The CDR3 loop spans 15 amino acids. Trimming removed 3 bases at V and 11 bases at J, with 19 bases between. CDR1 is KGHDR, CDR2 SFDVKD, per germline.

V and J are TRBV18 and TRBJ2-1; D remains ambiguous. The V end lost 3 bases, the J end lost 15 bases, and 18 bases lay between the germline ends. The CDR3 is 13 amino acids. The germline gives CDR1 KGHSH, CDR2 LQKENI. The DNA for the CDR3 is TGTGCCAGCTCACCCCAGAAGGACGCAGGACGGTTCTTC. Translating gives CASSPQKDAGRFF. Filled out from reference TRBV18 and TRBJ2-1, the complete variable domain reads NAGVMQNPRHLVRRRGQEARLRCSPMKGHSHVYWYRQLPEEGLKFMVYLQKENIIDESGMPKERFSAEFPKEGPSILRIQQVVRGDSAAYFCASSPQKDAGRFFGPGTRLTVL.

The sample holds a few counts of this clonotype. The chain recombines TRBV6-2 or TRBV6-3 with TRBJ2-1; D is uncertain. V was clipped by 6 bases and J by 7 bases, with 10 bases between them. The CDR3 has 12 residues. In germline, CDR1 is MNHEY, CDR2 SVGEGT. CDR3 residues: CASRSLENEQFF. Here the CDR3 DNA reads TGTGCCAGCAGGTCTTTGGAAAATGAGCAGTTCTTC.

In this sample, this clonotype turned up a few times. The chain employs TRBV5-5 and TRBJ2-3, with a tentative D call TRBD2 (6 bases). This CDR3 comprises 15 residues. From germline, CDR1 is SGHKS and CDR2 YYEKEE (reference sequence). V shed 4 bases and J shed 2 bases, with 14 bases lying between them. CDR3 region: CASSPGDFPTDTQYF. CDR3 coding DNA: TGTGCCAGCAGCCCGGGGGACTTTCCCACAGATACGCAGTATTTT.

This clonotype was detected a few times. The chain has TRBV4-1 and TRBJ2-4, with D perhaps matching TRBD1 or TRBD2 (6 bases each). V shed 3 bases and J shed 0 bases, with 18 bases lying between them. The CDR3 has 18 residues. The germline CDR1 and CDR2 sequences are MGHRA and YSYEKL. CDR3 DNA: TGCGCCAGCAGCCACATGGGTCAAGGGGGACTAGCCAAAAACATTCAGTACTTC. Translated, it gives CASSHMGQGGLAKNIQYF.

This chain connects TRBV11-2 to TRBJ1-5; maybe TRBD1 (5 bases). The V and J ends lost 4 bases and 6 bases respectively, with 10 bases between them. The CDR3 consists of 13 residues. Germline CDR1 reads SGHAT; CDR2 reads FQNNGV. CDR3 in amino acids: CASSSGNGQPQHF. CDR3 sequence (DNA): TGTGCCAGCAGCTCAGGGAACGGTCAGCCCCAGCATTTT.

This chain joins TRBV7-2 and TRBJ2-3; 13 bases map to TRBD2. Germline V gene data show CDR1 as SGHTA and CDR2 as FQGNSA. V was clipped by 1 base and J by 5 bases; unmatched bases: 0. The CDR3 has 15 amino acids. In DNA, the CDR3 is TGTGCCAGCAGCTTAGGGACTAGCGGGAGAGATACGCAGTATTTT. It encodes CASSLGTSGRDTQYF.

The chain combines TRBV7-6 with TRBJ2-5, with D maybe TRBD2 (6 bases). This CDR3 spans 14 amino acids. The V gene's germline CDR1 is SGHVS and CDR2 FNYEAQ. The ends were cut back, 3 bases at V and 2 bases at J, with 10 bases in the middle. The DNA of the CDR3 is TGTGCCAGCAGCTTCCGCGGGGATCAAGAGACCCAGTACTTC. Translating gives CASSFRGDQETQYF.

The chain's CDR3 is CASSFNPPLTEAFF. CDR3 DNA sequence: TGTGCCAGCAGTTTTAACCCCCCGTTAACTGAAGCTTTCTTT. The gene calls are TRBV27 and TRBJ1-1; no clear D gene. The CDR3 length is 14 residues. CDR1 MNHEY and CDR2 SMNVEV come from the germline V gene (reference sequence). V was clipped by 3 bases and J by 5 bases, with 13 bases between them.

This chain connects TRBV5-6 to TRBJ1-1; D unresolved. The V and J ends lost 3 bases and 11 bases respectively, with 14 bases between them. Per germline, CDR1 SGHDT and CDR2 YYEEEE. CDR3 length: 12 residues. CDR3 nucleotide sequence: TGTGCCAGCAGCTCAGGACCCGGGCTGGCTTTCTTT. Its protein is CASSSGPGLAFF.

For the CDR3, the DNA is TGCAGCGTTCTAACAGGGACTGAGTTGTATGGCTACACCTTC. Translated: CSVLTGTELYGYTF. The chain has TRBV29-1 and TRBJ1-2; D may be TRBD1 (6 bases). Germline lookup yields CDR1 SQVTM and CDR2 ANQGSEA. The CDR3 is made up of 14 amino acids. V dropped 5 bases and J dropped 5 bases, with 18 bases sitting between them.